These 9 T cell receptor beta chains were sequenced from one sample in a study of cytomegalovirus exposure and HLA in healthy donors. Primers included in the PCR were 60 Vbeta and 13 Jbeta primers. Profiled with immunoSEQ multiplex PCR; TCRdb holds only in-frame clones, not every one. The top ten hold approximately 1.5% of the sample, which has about 150,000 clones, 77% seen once. The specimen sequenced was PBMCs. These receptor sequences come from a woman aged 25 to 39 in good health and CMV-seropositive.

The chain is built from TRBV27 and TRBJ2-6; TRBD1 agrees at 10 bases. The J segment lost 3 bases and the V segment lost 6 bases, leaving 5 bases of the junction unmatched. Germline loops: CDR1 MNHEY, CDR2 SMNVEV (reference sequence). The CDR3 totals 16 residues. The CDR3 coding sequence is TGTGCCAGCAGGACAGGGGGCTCCGGTGGGGCCAACGTCCTGACTTTC. Protein: CASRTGGSGGANVLTF.

The rearrangement joins TRBV7-3 to TRBJ2-2; no reliable D call. V shed 0 bases and J shed 7 bases, with 12 bases lying between them. This CDR3 has 15 amino acids. Germline V gives CDR1 SGHTA, CDR2 FQGTGA. The CDR3 DNA reads as TGTGCCAGCAGCTTAACTGGTGAGGCGTACGGGGAGCTGTTTTTT. Amino acids: CASSLTGEAYGELFF. The full variable domain, its missing parts supplied by reference TRBV7-3 and TRBJ2-2, is GAGVSQTPSNKVTEKGKYVELRCDPISGHTALYWYRQSLGQGPEFLIYFQGTGAADDSGLPNDRFFAVRPEGSVSTLKIQRTERGDSAVYLCASSLTGEAYGELFFGEGSRLTVL.

This rearrangement joins TRBV11-3 to TRBJ1-1, with TRBD1 as a possible D gene (5 bases). The CDR3 runs 14 residues. Trimming took off 5 bases at V and 1 base at J, with 11 bases between the two ends. In germline, CDR1 is SGHNT, CDR2 YENEEA. CDR3 in DNA: TGTGCCAGCAGCGCGGGGACGTGGAACACTGAAGCTTTCTTT. This encodes CASSAGTWNTEAFF.

This chain links TRBV28 with TRBJ2-1, with 10 bases aligning to TRBD2. CDR1 and CDR2 from the germline V gene are MDHEN and SYDVKM. Trimming took 6 bases from V and 5 from J; bases not matched to a gene: 4. The CDR3 extends over 14 amino acids. In DNA form, the CDR3 reads TGTGCCAGCAGCCGGACTAGCGGCGACAATGAGCAGTTCTTC. Its protein is CASSRTSGDNEQFF.

The chain joins TRBV2 to TRBJ1-3; weak D call: TRBD1 (5 bases). Trimming pared 11 bases from V and 4 bases from J, leaving 18 bases between. In germline, CDR1 is SNHLY, CDR2 FYNNEI. The CDR3 covers 14 residues. The CDR3 DNA is TGTGCCTCCGGGGGTACGGATCTGGGAAACACCATATATTTT. Translating it yields CASGGTDLGNTIYF.

This chain uses TRBV7-2 with TRBJ1-5; 9 bases fit TRBD1. V dropped 2 bases and J dropped 6; count of bases not matched to a gene: 17. Germline V gene data show CDR1 as SGHTA and CDR2 as FQGNSA. The CDR3 totals 19 residues. The CDR3 sequence: CASSLFTDRGRGSGQPQHF. CDR3 in DNA: TGTGCCAGCAGCTTATTCACGGACAGGGGAAGGGGCTCAGGTCAGCCCCAGCATTTT. Combining the CDR3 with reference TRBV7-2 and TRBJ1-5 gives the whole variable domain GAGVSQSPSNKVTEKGKDVELRCDPISGHTALYWYRQSLGQGLEFLIYFQGNSAPDKSGLPSDRFSAERTGGSVSTLTIQRTQQEDSAVYLCASSLFTDRGRGSGQPQHFGDGTRLSIL.

The genes are TRBV18 and TRBJ1-1; a weak D match, TRBD1 (5 bases). V was clipped by 3 bases and J by 0 bases, with 8 bases between them. CDR1 and CDR2 from the germline V gene are KGHSH and LQKENI. This CDR3 is built from 14 residues. The CDR3 DNA is TGTGCCAGCTCACCCCGACAGCTGAACACTGAAGCTTTCTTT. Amino acid sequence: CASSPRQLNTEAFF.

This CDR3 is CASSQGALSYGYTF. The CDR3 DNA sequence: TGCGCCAGCAGCCAGGGGGCGCTTAGCTATGGCTACACCTTC. This rearrangement joins TRBV4-3 to TRBJ1-2, with a tentative D call TRBD1 (6 bases). The V end was cut by 3 bases, the J end by 4 bases, with 12 bases between. This CDR3 is 14 amino acids long. Germline lookup yields CDR1 LGHNA and CDR2 YSLEER.

The gene calls are TRBV5-1 and TRBJ2-1; the match to TRBD2 covers 10 bases. The V gene's germline CDR1 is SGHRS and CDR2 YFSETQ. The junction had 15 bases not matched to a gene; V was cut back by 3 bases and J by 6 bases. This CDR3 comprises 18 residues. CDR3 nucleotides: TGCGCCAGCAGCTCGACGTGGGCAGGTAGCGGGAGGTTCAATGAGCAGTTCTTC. Encoded protein: CASSSTWAGSGRFNEQFF. Looking up the rest from reference TRBV5-1 and TRBJ2-1 gives the full variable domain: KAGVTQTPRYLIKTRGQQVTLSCSPISGHRSVSWYQQTPGQGLQFLFEYFSETQRNKGNFPGRFSGRQFSNSRSEMNVSTLELGDSALYLCASSSTWAGSGRFNEQFFGPGTRLTVL.